The 30 T cell receptor beta chains listed next were all sequenced from one sample in a study of low-dose radiotherapy and immunotherapy resistance in tumors. Sample time point: after trial treatment. Treatment here: LDRT plus nivolumab, ipilimumab, low-dose cyclophosphamide and aspirin (RACIN trial). Both TCRalpha and TCRbeta chains were reverse transcribed with V-gene-specific primers. PCR amplification of the TCRs was performed with Phusion for approximately 20 PCR cycles, and it relied on a constant-region primer together with a V-primer adapter. Using its own MiXCR run on the reads, TCRdb lists one record per CDR3 protein. The table has about 84,000 distinct CDR3 sequences, about 17% seen once; the top ten hold less than 1.5%. The sequencing used PBMCs, collected after low-dose radiotherapy plus immunotherapy. Every receptor here comes from a male donor with prostate cancer.

The table lists this clonotype with many counts. The rearrangement links TRBV5-1 to TRBJ2-3; D not resolved. V lost 0 bases and J lost 0, with 14 bases in between. Per germline, CDR1 SGHRS and CDR2 YFSETQ. CDR3 size: 17 residues. CDR3 nucleotides: TGCGCCAGCAGCTTGGGTTTGGCGACCTTCAGCACAGATACGCAGTATTTT. Translating it yields CASSLGLATFSTDTQYF.

With regard to this clonotype: A read error likely explains this, since a far larger clone differs by one base. This rearrangement joins TRBV28 to TRBJ2-7; 10 bases are a match to TRBD2. From germline, CDR1 is MDHEN and CDR2 SYDVKM. The CDR3 is 14 amino acids. The CDR3 bases are TGTGCCGGCAGCGAACTGGGACTAGCGAGAGAGCAGTACTTC. Protein: CAGSELGLAREQYF.

This clonotype appeared many times. This sequence joins TRBV10-3 and TRBJ2-1, with D unresolved. V was clipped by 2 bases and J by 9 bases, with 5 bases between them. The CDR3 spans 11 residues. Germline V gene data show CDR1 as ENHRY and CDR2 as SYGVKD. CDR3 loop: CAISEGVEQFF. The CDR3 coding sequence is TGTGCCATCAGTGAGGGAGTTGAGCAGTTCTTC.

This clonotype was observed many times. The gene calls are TRBV29-1 and TRBJ2-7, with a weak D call TRBD1 (5 bases). The CDR3 spans 13 residues. V lost 0 bases to trimming and J lost 2 bases, with 8 bases between them. The germline V gene has CDR1 SQVTM and CDR2 ANQGSEA. In DNA, the CDR3 is TGCAGCGTTGAAGAAGGGGATACCTACGAGCAGTACTTC. This codes for CSVEEGDTYEQYF.

This clonotype has at least ten counts. The chain combines TRBV7-2 with TRBJ2-3; 14 bases map to TRBD2. This CDR3 has 17 amino acids. The germline V gene has CDR1 SGHTA and CDR2 FQGNSA. V was clipped by 2 bases and J by 6 bases; unmatched bases: 7. Here the CDR3 DNA reads TGTGCCAGCAGCTTATTGGGACTAGCGGGAGTTTGGGATACGCAGTATTTT. Amino acid sequence: CASSLLGLAGVWDTQYF.

In this sample, this clonotype turned up many times. The rearrangement uses TRBV6-6 and TRBJ2-1; 9 bases are a match to TRBD2. Germline lookup yields CDR1 MNHNY and CDR2 SVGAGI (reference sequence). CDR3 length: 17 amino acids. Trimming at V came to 0 bases and at J to 4 bases, leaving 7 bases not matched to a gene. CDR3 coding DNA: TGTGCCAGCAGTTACTCGACTAGCGGAGGGAAGTACAATGAGCAGTTCTTC. It specifies CASSYSTSGGKYNEQFF.

Note on this clonotype: At one end the junction does not follow the germline gene, possibly because of a read error. V usage is TRBV4-1 and J usage is TRBJ1-1; 7 bases align to TRBD1. The CDR3 sequence is 15 residues long. Germline V gene lookup returns CDR1 MGHRA and CDR2 YSYEKL. The CDR3 spells CARSQGETGSTEAFF. In DNA form, the CDR3 reads TGTGCCAGGAGCCAAGGAGAGACAGGGAGCACTGAAGCTTTCTTT.

With regard to this clonotype: A far larger clone is only one base removed, so a read error is likely. V and J are TRBV6-8 and TRBJ1-2; D is ambiguous. The germline V gene has CDR1 MNHGY and CDR2 SAAAGT. This CDR3 is built from 14 residues. CDR3 nucleotides: TGTGCCTGCAGCCTAGCGATAGGGAGTCGTGGCTACACCTTC. Its protein product is CACSLAIGSRGYTF.

The gene calls are TRBV2 and TRBJ1-1; no clear D. Germline CDR1 SNHLY, CDR2 FYNNEI. The ends were cut back, 0 bases at V and 4 bases at J, with 15 bases in the middle. The length of the CDR3 is 16 residues. CDR3 in amino acids: CASSEATRPAGTEAFF. CDR3 nucleotide sequence: TGTGCCAGCAGTGAAGCCACCCGGCCGGCGGGCACTGAAGCTTTCTTT.

At least ten counts were recorded for this clonotype. The CDR3 DNA follows: TGTGCCAGCAGCTTAACGGGACAGGGGTTAGCGGTCGGGATGGGAGAGACCCAGTACTTC. It yields the protein CASSLTGQGLAVGMGETQYF. V gene TRBV7-2 combines with J gene TRBJ2-5; 10 bases are a match to TRBD1. Germline V CDR1 and CDR2: SGHTA, FQGNSA. J gave up 4 bases and V 2 bases, and 19 bases lay outside the gene matches. CDR3 length: 20 residues.

This clonotype occurred many times. This chain uses TRBV20-1 with TRBJ2-1; D is unclear. Germline-derived CDR1 and CDR2 are DFQATT and SNEGSKA (reference sequence). This CDR3 spans 12 amino acids. The V and J ends lost 5 bases and 4 bases respectively, with 9 bases between them. The CDR3 is CSAVRPYNEQFF. CDR3 in DNA: TGCAGTGCTGTTAGACCTTACAATGAGCAGTTCTTC.

This clonotype was seen many times. V is TRBV20-1 and J is TRBJ2-1; 8 bases fit TRBD2. The ends lost 0 bases at V and 4 bases at J; junction bases unmatched: 5. This CDR3 spans 15 amino acids. Germline CDR1 is DFQATT and CDR2 is SNEGSKA (reference sequence). CDR3 loop: CSARDPAGGYNEQFF. The CDR3 coding sequence is TGCAGTGCTAGAGATCCGGCGGGAGGTTACAATGAGCAGTTCTTC.

Of note for this clonotype: One end of the junction does not line up with germline, which may come from a read error. The V and J genes are TRBV6-6 and TRBJ1-5, with 8 bases identical to TRBD1. Germline V lookup: CDR1 MNHNY, CDR2 SVGAGI (reference sequence). This CDR3 has 13 amino acids. Here the CDR3 reads CSSSDTGGQPQHF. The CDR3 nucleotides read TGTTCCAGCAGTGACACAGGGGGTCAGCCCCAGCATTTT.

This clonotype was observed at least ten times. This chain connects TRBV2 to TRBJ1-2; tentatively, D is TRBD1 (6 bases). V lost 5 bases and J lost 4, with 14 bases in between. Germline assignment: CDR1 SNHLY and CDR2 FYNNEI. The CDR3 length is 14 residues. CDR3 DNA sequence: TGTGCCAGCAGTTTGGACAGTTCGGGCTATGGCTACACCTTC. This encodes CASSLDSSGYGYTF.

This clonotype has only a few counts. This chain joins TRBV7-8 and TRBJ2-1; the D gene is possibly TRBD2 (7 bases). The CDR3 is 15 amino acids. Trimming removed 2 bases from V and 4 bases from J, with 12 bases in between. Germline-derived CDR1 and CDR2 are SGHVS and FQNEAQ. The CDR3 nucleotides are TGTGCCAGCAGCTTAAGAGGGAGGGGGTACAATGAGCAGTTCTTC. Amino acid sequence: CASSLRGRGYNEQFF. The variable domain in full, completed from reference TRBV7-8 and TRBJ2-1, reads GAGVSQSPRYKVAKRGQDVALRCDPISGHVSLFWYQQALGQGPEFLTYFQNEAQLDKSGLPSDRFFAERPEGSVSTLKIQRTQQEDSAVYLCASSLRGRGYNEQFFGPGTRLTVL.

The sample holds many counts of this clonotype. The V and J genes are TRBV7-2 and TRBJ2-7, with 8 bases matching TRBD2. The J segment lost 0 bases and the V segment lost 3 bases, leaving 4 bases of the junction unmatched. Germline V gene sequence: CDR1 SGHTA, CDR2 FQGNSA. This CDR3 contains 15 residues. CDR3 amino acids: CASSFVLAASYEQYF. CDR3 DNA: TGTGCCAGCAGCTTCGTACTAGCGGCCTCCTACGAGCAGTACTTC.

In this sample, this clonotype turned up many times. The chain has TRBV28 and TRBJ1-5, with a tentative D call TRBD1 (6 bases). The CDR3 has 15 residues. V gave up 7 bases and J gave up 4 bases, with 17 bases separating them. Germline CDR1 and CDR2: MDHEN and SYDVKM. Written as DNA, the CDR3 is TGTGCCAGCACCCTGACGGGGGGCTGGAATCAGCCCCAGCATTTT. Translated: CASTLTGGWNQPQHF.

There are many counts of this clonotype. The V and J genes are TRBV2 and TRBJ2-5; D is undetermined. The CDR3 contains 12 residues. From germline, CDR1 is SNHLY and CDR2 FYNNEI. V lost 3 bases, J lost 4 bases, and 6 bases lay in between. As DNA, the CDR3 is TGTGCCAGCAGTGAGTTGCGAGAGACCCAGTACTTC. It yields the protein CASSELRETQYF.

This clonotype was counted many times. The rearrangement links TRBV19 to TRBJ1-5; the D gene is possibly TRBD1 (6 bases). From germline, CDR1 is LNHDA and CDR2 SQIVND (reference sequence). The CDR3 runs to 15 residues. The ends were cut back, 6 bases at V and 1 base at J, with 13 bases in the middle. CDR3 DNA: TGTGCCAGTAGCCCGGTCCAGGGGAGCAATCAGCCCCAGCATTTT. Encoded protein: CASSPVQGSNQPQHF.

There are many counts of this clonotype. The chain uses TRBV29-1 and TRBJ2-7; D possibly corresponds to TRBD2 (7 bases). CDR3 length: 13 amino acids. Deletions cut 6 bases from V and 4 bases from J, with 16 bases between. Germline loops: CDR1 SQVTM, CDR2 ANQGSEA. The CDR3 region is CSVGGGQSYEQYF. DNA for the CDR3: TGCAGCGTCGGCGGGGGCCAATCGTACGAGCAGTACTTC.

This clonotype was seen more than once but under ten times. This CDR3 reads CASSERTSVYNEQFF. The CDR3 region has the DNA TGTGCCAGCAGTGAGAGGACTAGCGTCTACAATGAGCAGTTCTTC. The gene calls are TRBV6-2 or TRBV6-3 and TRBJ2-1, with 9 bases fitting TRBD2. The V segment lost 5 bases and the J segment 3 bases; nucleotides outside the gene matches: 5. The CDR3 runs to 15 residues. Per germline, CDR1 MNHEY and CDR2 SVGEGT.

This clonotype was counted many times. V is TRBV28 and J is TRBJ2-7; 9 positions agree with TRBD1. This CDR3 is built from 14 residues. The V gene end was trimmed by 7 bases and the J gene end by 5 bases; junction bases not matched to a gene: 9. Germline CDR1 is MDHEN and CDR2 is SYDVKM. CDR3 coding DNA: TGTGCCAGCATCCTCGACAGGGGGAGACACGAGCAGTACTTC. Residues: CASILDRGRHEQYF.

This clonotype was observed once. With a far larger clone one base away, a read error is the likely cause. This sequence joins TRBV6-6 and TRBJ1-1; 7 bases match TRBD1. Looked up from germline, CDR1 is MNHNY and CDR2 is SVGAGI (reference sequence). The V and J ends lost 6 bases and 1 base, in that order; junction bases with no gene match: 2. The CDR3 loop spans 13 amino acids. Written as DNA, the CDR3 is TGTGCCAGCAGCAGGACAGGGAACACTGAAGCTTTCTTT. Its protein is CASSRTGNTEAFF.

The rearrangement uses TRBV11-1 and TRBJ2-1; D gene ambiguous. The CDR3 is 15 residues long. Trimming left V 0 bases short and J 0 bases short, with 6 bases between. CDR1 is SGHAT, CDR2 FQDESV, per germline (reference sequence). The CDR3 region has the DNA TGTGCCAGCAGCTTAGCGTCAAGCTCCTACAATGAGCAGTTCTTC. It codes for CASSLASSSYNEQFF.

This clonotype has at least ten counts. The chain has TRBV6-6 and TRBJ2-2; the D gene is possibly TRBD2 (6 bases). The CDR3 totals 16 residues. V was clipped by 5 bases and J by 1 base, with 14 bases between them. CDR1 MNHNY and CDR2 SVGAGI come from the germline V gene (reference sequence). The CDR3 DNA is TGTGCCAGCAGTCAATTGGGCGGGAAGAACACCGGGGAGCTGTTTTTT. Translating it yields CASSQLGGKNTGELFF.

This clonotype has ten or more counts. The rearrangement links TRBV29-1 to TRBJ2-5; D is ambiguous. Germline CDR1 is SQVTM and CDR2 is ANQGSEA. Trimming took off 1 base at V and 4 bases at J, with 1 base between the two ends. The CDR3 is made up of 10 amino acids. Here the CDR3 DNA reads TGCAGCGTTGAAGTAGAGACCCAGTACTTC. It codes for CSVEVETQYF. Full variable domain (remainder filled in from reference TRBV29-1 and TRBJ2-5): SAVISQKPSRDICQRGTSLTIQCQVDSQVTMMFWYRQQPGQSLTLIATANQGSEATYESGFVIDKFPISRPNLTFSTLTVSNMSPEDSSIYLCSVEVETQYFGPGTRLLVL.

The chain combines TRBV28 with TRBJ1-5, with no clear D. The germline V gene encodes CDR1 MDHEN and CDR2 SYDVKM. The CDR3 is made up of 13 amino acids. The V end was cut by 6 bases, the J end by 6 bases, with 12 bases between. The CDR3 protein is CASRLEAGQPQHF. CDR3 DNA: TGTGCCAGCAGGTTGGAGGCGGGTCAGCCCCAGCATTTT.

This clonotype has at least ten counts. This chain uses TRBV6-2 or TRBV6-3 with TRBJ2-1; 11 bases match TRBD2. The germline V gene encodes CDR1 MNHEY and CDR2 SVGEGT. The V segment lost 6 bases and the J segment 2 bases; nucleotides outside the gene matches: 6. The CDR3 spans 16 residues. For the CDR3, the DNA is TGTGCCAGCAGCTCATCTAGCGGGAGGCCCTACAATGAGCAGTTCTTC. Translated, it gives CASSSSSGRPYNEQFF.

The rearrangement joins TRBV2 to TRBJ2-7; D remains unclear. Germline lookup yields CDR1 SNHLY and CDR2 FYNNEI. The CDR3 has 12 residues. Trimming removed 8 bases at V and 0 bases at J, with 8 bases between. CDR3 in amino acids: CASGIGSYEQYF. The CDR3 region has the DNA TGTGCCAGCGGGATAGGCTCCTACGAGCAGTACTTC.

The sample holds many counts of this clonotype. The J gene is TRBJ2-5, the V gene TRBV2; 10 bases agree with TRBD1. Germline CDR1 reads SNHLY; CDR2 reads FYNNEI. CDR3 length: 14 residues. Losses at the gene ends were 4 bases for V and 4 bases for J; bases not matched to a gene: 3. The CDR3 protein is CASSADRGRETQYF. The CDR3 DNA follows: TGTGCCAGCAGTGCGGACAGGGGGAGAGAGACCCAGTACTTC.